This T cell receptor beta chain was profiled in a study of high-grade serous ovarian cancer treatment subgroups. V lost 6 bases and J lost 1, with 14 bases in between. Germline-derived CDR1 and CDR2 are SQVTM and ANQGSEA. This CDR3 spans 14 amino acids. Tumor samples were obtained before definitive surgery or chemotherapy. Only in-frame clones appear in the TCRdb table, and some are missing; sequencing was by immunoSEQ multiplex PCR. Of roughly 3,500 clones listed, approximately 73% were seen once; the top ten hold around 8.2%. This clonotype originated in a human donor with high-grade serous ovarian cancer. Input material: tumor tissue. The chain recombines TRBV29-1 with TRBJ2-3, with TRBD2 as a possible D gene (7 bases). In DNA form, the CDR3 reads TGCAGCGTGGGAGGGGGTAGCGGCACAGATACGCAGTATTTT. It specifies CSVGGGSGTDTQYF.